Listed here is a single T cell receptor (beta chain). The antigen is undetermined. Stated treatment: some 19 received Ad26.COV2.S at low or high dose, single or two shots; roughly 5 received placebo; per-sample allocation not given. Sampling happened 63 days after the first vaccine or placebo injection. The data derive from a study of Ad26.COV2.S vaccination and SARS-CoV-2 variants. Findings and limits, study-wide: Vaccinees displayed broader spike-specific TCR repertoires than placebo recipients.

V was pared by 4 bases and J by 1 base, with 17 bases between. CDR1 and CDR2 from the germline V gene are SGHRS and YFSETQ. The CDR3 length is 17 residues. Clones were sequenced by immunoSEQ multiplex PCR, and TCRdb holds only the in-frame ones, with some missing. The repertoire has roughly 320,000 clones, around four fifths of them found once; the top ten carry 2.1%. The chain is built from TRBV5-1 and TRBJ2-2, with D perhaps matching TRBD1 (6 bases). This TCR came from a person between 18 and 59 years old who received the Ad26.COV2.S COVID-19 vaccine or a placebo. This specimen consisted of peripheral blood, obtained in a trial of Ad26.COV2.S vaccine versus placebo. The CDR3 spells CASSPNPWTENTGELFF. In DNA, the CDR3 is TGCGCCAGCAGCCCAAACCCCTGGACAGAGAACACCGGGGAGCTGTTTTTT.